These 26 T cell receptor beta chains were all obtained from the same sample, sequenced in a study of OX40 agonist ivuxolimab in advanced cancers. Clones were read by immunoSEQ multiplex PCR, and TCRdb kept only the in-frame ones, dropping some. The sample carries about 33,000 clones, around 90% recorded once. The sequences come from CD4+ or CD8+ T cells sorted from blood, collected in a trial of the OX40 agonist ivuxolimab. These receptors came from an adult with an advanced solid tumor such as melanoma, head and neck, liver or kidney cancer.

V gene TRBV9 combines with J gene TRBJ2-3, with 10 bases aligning to TRBD2. Germline V lookup: CDR1 SGDLS, CDR2 YYNGEE. This CDR3 comprises 15 residues. With 2 bases clipped from V and 7 bases from J, the junction kept 7 bases outside the gene matches. CDR3 nucleotide sequence: TGTGCCAGCAGCGTTAGCGGGGGGTTCGGGAATACGCAGTATTTT. The encoded protein is CASSVSGGFGNTQYF.

This chain uses TRBV7-7 with TRBJ2-2, with a weak D call TRBD1 (6 bases). The CDR3 spans 15 residues. V was trimmed by 5 bases and J by 3 bases, leaving 13 bases between them. Germline values: CDR1 SSHAT, CDR2 FNYEAQ (reference sequence). The DNA of the CDR3 is TGTGCCAGCAGCCAGGGAACAGGGTACACCGGGGAGCTGTTTTTT. This gives the protein CASSQGTGYTGELFF.

The chain is built from TRBV6-1 and TRBJ2-4; perhaps TRBD1 as D (6 bases). V gave up 1 base and J gave up 6 bases, with 10 bases separating them. Looked up from germline, CDR1 is MNHNS and CDR2 is SASEGT. The CDR3 runs 14 residues. This CDR3 is CASSEVGRGNIQYF. CDR3 coding DNA: TGTGCCAGCAGTGAAGTAGGCAGGGGAAACATTCAGTACTTC.

Here the CDR3 reads CASSPTGDEQFF. CDR3 nucleotides: TGCGCCAGCTCCCCGACAGGGGATGAGCAGTTCTTC. V gene TRBV10-1 combines with J gene TRBJ2-1; 8 bases agree with TRBD1. The CDR3 contains 12 residues. Germline V lookup: CDR1 WNHNN, CDR2 SYGVQD (reference sequence). V shed 8 bases and J 8 bases; nucleotides not matched to a gene: 5.

This clone was seen once. This sequence joins TRBV11-2 and TRBJ2-3; tentatively, D is TRBD1 (6 bases). Deletions cut 5 bases from V and 4 bases from J, with 10 bases between. CDR1 and CDR2 from the germline V gene are SGHAT and FQNNGV. The CDR3 consists of 13 residues. In nucleotides, the CDR3 is TGTGCCAGCAGCCACCCAGGGGCAGATACGCAGTATTTT. As protein: CASSHPGADTQYF.

The chain couples TRBV18 to TRBJ2-7, with D unclear. V lost 8 bases to trimming and J lost 5 bases, with 22 bases between them. Germline V CDR1 and CDR2: KGHSH, LQKENI. The CDR3 has 15 amino acids. The CDR3 is CASQAVGHERDEQYF. The CDR3 DNA follows: TGTGCCAGCCAGGCGGTGGGCCACGAACGGGACGAGCAGTACTTC.

The CDR3 reads CASSLFTKDRRKNYGYTF. CDR3 sequence (DNA): TGTGCCAGCAGTTTATTCACGAAAGACAGACGAAAAAACTATGGCTACACCTTC. The chain joins TRBV28 to TRBJ1-2, with D maybe TRBD1 (5 bases). Trimming removed 1 base from V and 2 bases from J, with 20 bases in between. Per germline, CDR1 MDHEN and CDR2 SYDVKM. The CDR3 is 18 residues long.

This clone came up once. The chain joins TRBV4-3 to TRBJ2-1; D gene uncertain. Germline V gene data show CDR1 as LGHNA and CDR2 as YSLEER. Trimming left V 0 bases short and J 8 bases short, with 20 bases between. The length of the CDR3 is 17 residues. DNA for the CDR3: TGCGCCAGCAGCCAAGACCCCCCCCCTCTTGCTTGGGATGAGCAGTTCTTC. Protein product: CASSQDPPPLAWDEQFF.

This rearrangement joins TRBV15 to TRBJ2-7; TRBD2 matches at 7 bases. This CDR3 contains 15 residues. V dropped 0 bases and J dropped 5; count of bases not matched to a gene: 7. CDR1 is LNHNV, CDR2 YYDKDF, per germline (reference sequence). The CDR3 reads CATSRDRGGGNEQYF. For the CDR3, the DNA is TGTGCCACCAGCAGAGATCGCGGGGGAGGGAACGAGCAGTACTTC. The variable domain in full, completed from reference TRBV15 and TRBJ2-7, reads DAMVIQNPRYQVTQFGKPVTLSCSQTLNHNVMYWYQQKSSQAPKLLFHYYDKDFNNEADTPDNFQSRRPNTSFCFLDIRSPGLGDTAMYLCATSRDRGGGNEQYFGPGTRLTVT.

The chain recombines TRBV7-9 with TRBJ2-7; D ambiguous. The CDR3 is made up of 12 amino acids. V was clipped by 6 bases and J by 6 bases, with 12 bases between them. CDR1 and CDR2 (germline): SEHNR, FQNEAQ (reference sequence). DNA for the CDR3: TGTGCCAGCAGTTCCCTACGGACCGAGCAGTACTTC. Amino acid sequence: CASSSLRTEQYF. Supplemented by reference TRBV7-9 and TRBJ2-7, the full variable domain reads DTGVSQNPRHKITKRGQNVTFRCDPISEHNRLYWYRQTLGQGPEFLTYFQNEAQLEKSRLLSDRFSAERPKGSFSTLEIQRTEQGDSAMYLCASSSLRTEQYFGPGTRLTVT.

The genes are TRBV5-1 and TRBJ2-3; no definite D call. The CDR3 spans 14 residues. CDR1 is SGHRS, CDR2 YFSETQ, per germline. V gave up 0 bases and J gave up 1 base, with 6 bases separating them. The CDR3: CASSLVRGTDTQYF. The CDR3 region has the DNA TGCGCCAGCAGCTTGGTCCGGGGCACAGATACGCAGTATTTT.

This chain joins TRBV18 and TRBJ2-6; a weak D match, TRBD1 (6 bases). V lost 4 bases and J lost 0, with 13 bases in between. The CDR3 has 17 amino acids. Germline V CDR1 and CDR2: KGHSH, LQKENI. CDR3 sequence (DNA): TGTGCCAGCTCACTCAGGGGATCTACCTCTGGGGCCAACGTCCTGACTTTC. Its protein is CASSLRGSTSGANVLTF.

V gene TRBV7-2 combines with J gene TRBJ1-4, with unresolved D. The ends were cut back, 5 bases at V and 10 bases at J, with 11 bases in the middle. Germline loops: CDR1 SGHTA, CDR2 FQGNSA. This CDR3 has 12 residues. CDR3 sequence reads: CASSHSAGKLFF. The CDR3 nucleotides are TGTGCCAGCAGCCATTCCGCGGGAAAACTGTTTTTT.

The rearrangement joins TRBV6-5 to TRBJ1-2, with D possibly matching TRBD1 (5 bases). The germline gives CDR1 MNHEY, CDR2 SVGAGI. Trimming removed 6 bases from V and 0 bases from J, with 14 bases in between. The CDR3 runs 15 residues. In nucleotides, the CDR3 is TGTGCCAGCAGCCACTCCCAGACAGCTAACTATGGCTACACCTTC. Translated, it gives CASSHSQTANYGYTF.

This rearrangement joins TRBV15 to TRBJ2-5; D unclear. The germline gives CDR1 LNHNV, CDR2 YYDKDF (reference sequence). V was shortened by 5 bases and J by 1 base, with 11 bases between the two germline ends. CDR3 length: 14 amino acids. CDR3 nucleotides: TGTGCCACCAGCTCCGGACGGCTCCAAGAGACCCAGTACTTC. Its translation is CATSSGRLQETQYF.

This chain joins TRBV5-1 and TRBJ2-2; 7 bases align to TRBD1. Per the germline V gene, CDR1 is SGHRS and CDR2 is YFSETQ. CDR3 length: 14 residues. V gave up 4 bases and J gave up 5 bases; unmatched junction bases: 5. CDR3 nucleotide sequence: TGCGCCAGCAGCCTACAACAGGGGACCGGGGAGCTGTTTTTT. Amino acid sequence: CASSLQQGTGELFF. The variable domain in full, completed from reference TRBV5-1 and TRBJ2-2, reads KAGVTQTPRYLIKTRGQQVTLSCSPISGHRSVSWYQQTPGQGLQFLFEYFSETQRNKGNFPGRFSGRQFSNSRSEMNVSTLELGDSALYLCASSLQQGTGELFFGEGSRLTVL.

The chain uses TRBV7-2 and TRBJ2-4; D gene ambiguous. The CDR3 has 16 amino acids. Looked up from germline, CDR1 is SGHTA and CDR2 is FQGNSA. V was shortened by 5 bases and J by 1 base, with 15 bases between the two germline ends. Here the CDR3 reads CASSQTRSWAKNIQYF. CDR3 DNA: TGTGCCAGCAGCCAGACAAGGTCCTGGGCCAAAAACATTCAGTACTTC.

The chain employs TRBV10-1 and TRBJ2-7; 7 bases agree with TRBD1. This CDR3 has 15 amino acids. With 0 bases clipped from V and 12 bases from J, the junction kept 14 bases outside the gene matches. The germline V gene has CDR1 WNHNN and CDR2 SYGVQD (reference sequence). The CDR3 DNA is TGCGCCAGCAGTGAGTCTACCGGGACAGCTAAGTTTTGGTACTTC. Residues: CASSESTGTAKFWYF.

The chain employs TRBV29-1 and TRBJ1-1; 11 bases align to TRBD1. CDR1 is SQVTM and CDR2 is ANQGSEA in the germline V gene. The junction had 7 bases not matched to a gene; V was cut back by 7 bases and J by 6 bases. The length of the CDR3 is 13 residues. This CDR3 reads CSGGQGAVSEAFF. The CDR3 coding sequence is TGCAGCGGTGGACAGGGGGCGGTTTCTGAAGCTTTCTTT. The entire variable domain, with the rest obtained from reference TRBV29-1 and TRBJ1-1, is as follows: SAVISQKPSRDICQRGTSLTIQCQVDSQVTMMFWYRQQPGQSLTLIATANQGSEATYESGFVIDKFPISRPNLTFSTLTVSNMSPEDSSIYLCSGGQGAVSEAFFGQGTRLTVV.

J is TRBJ1-3 and V is TRBV30; D uncertain. CDR3 length: 18 residues. V was trimmed by 0 bases and J by 2 bases, leaving 20 bases between them. The germline gives CDR1 GTSNPN, CDR2 SVGIG (reference sequence). The CDR3 protein is CAWSVRIEGGYAGNTIYF. The CDR3 nucleotides are TGTGCCTGGAGTGTACGAATTGAAGGAGGGTACGCTGGAAACACCATATATTTT.

J is TRBJ2-7 and V is TRBV7-3, with a weak D call TRBD2 (5 bases). The CDR3 is made up of 14 amino acids. The V gene's germline CDR1 is SGHTA and CDR2 FQGTGA. V was cut by 5 bases and J by 0 bases, with 11 bases left in between. DNA for the CDR3: TGTGCCAGCAGCCCCGACTACGCCTCCTACGAGCAGTACTTC. Protein: CASSPDYASYEQYF.

CDR3 coding DNA: TGTGCCAGCAGCTTAGGGACTGTTTACACAGATACGCAGTATTTT. This translates into CASSLGTVYTDTQYF. The chain recombines TRBV11-2 with TRBJ2-3; the D gene is possibly TRBD2 (5 bases). From germline, CDR1 is SGHAT and CDR2 FQNNGV. The CDR3 contains 15 residues. Between the trimmed V and J ends, which lost 1 base and 2 bases, there was a span of 10 bases. Looking up the rest from reference TRBV11-2 and TRBJ2-3 gives the full variable domain: EAGVAQSPRYKIIEKRQSVAFWCNPISGHATLYWYQQILGQGPKLLIQFQNNGVVDDSQLPKDRFSAERLKGVDSTLKIQPAKLEDSAVYLCASSLGTVYTDTQYFGPGTRLTVL.

This clone is a singleton in its sample. The CDR3, as DNA: TGTGCCAGCAGTTACTGGGGTACTGAAGCTTTCTTT. Its translation is CASSYWGTEAFF. This chain joins TRBV6-5 and TRBJ1-1; D not resolved. CDR3 length: 12 residues. Trimming shortened V by 1 base and J by 5 bases, and 5 bases separated the two germline ends. CDR1 is MNHEY and CDR2 is SVGAGI in the germline V gene.

The V and J genes are TRBV28 and TRBJ1-1, with no clear D. The CDR3 runs 13 residues. V was shortened by 3 bases and J by 0 bases, with 5 bases between the two germline ends. CDR1 MDHEN and CDR2 SYDVKM come from the germline V gene. The CDR3 DNA reads as TGTGCCAGCAGTTTTGTCATGAACACTGAAGCTTTCTTT. This sequence encodes CASSFVMNTEAFF.

This clone was found a few times. The chain recombines TRBV18 with TRBJ1-3, with no clear D. Trimming left V 3 bases short and J 6 bases short, with 12 bases between. Germline values: CDR1 KGHSH, CDR2 LQKENI. The CDR3 runs to 14 residues. CDR3 DNA: TGTGCCAGCTCACCCTTCGCCTCAGCAAACACCATATATTTT. It encodes CASSPFASANTIYF.

The rearrangement links TRBV2 to TRBJ2-7; 9 nucleotides match TRBD1. Germline V gene sequence: CDR1 SNHLY, CDR2 FYNNEI. V shed 6 bases and J 6 bases; nucleotides not matched to a gene: 6. The CDR3 has 13 residues. CDR3 residues: CASSYGTGSEQYF. The CDR3 coding sequence is TGTGCCAGCAGCTACGGGACAGGGAGCGAGCAGTACTTC.